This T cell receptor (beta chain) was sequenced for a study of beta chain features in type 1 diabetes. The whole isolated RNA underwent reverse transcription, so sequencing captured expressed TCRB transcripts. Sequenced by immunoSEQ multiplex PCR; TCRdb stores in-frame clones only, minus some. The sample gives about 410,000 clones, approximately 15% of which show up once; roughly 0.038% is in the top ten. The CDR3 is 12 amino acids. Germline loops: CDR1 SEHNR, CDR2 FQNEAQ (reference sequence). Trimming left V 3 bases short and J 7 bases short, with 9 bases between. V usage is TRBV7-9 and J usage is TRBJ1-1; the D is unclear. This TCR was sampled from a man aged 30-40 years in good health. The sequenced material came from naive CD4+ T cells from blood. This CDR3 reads CASSLRESEAFF. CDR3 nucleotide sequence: TGTGCCAGCAGCTTGCGGGAGAGTGAAGCTTTCTTT.